The subject of this entry is one T cell receptor (beta chain). This sample was included in a study of PD-L1 blockade in urothelial cancer. With 5 bases clipped from V and 3 bases from J, the junction kept 8 bases outside the gene matches. Germline V gene data show CDR1 as SGHRS and CDR2 as YFSETQ. The length of the CDR3 is 17 residues. The table came from immunoSEQ multiplex PCR; TCRdb's copy has only in-frame clones and leaves some out. This sample has more than 60,000 clones, with around nine tenths found just once. Specified time point: peripheral blood 6 weeks after treatment start. This chain connects TRBV5-1 to TRBJ2-3; 14 bases line up with TRBD2. The receptor comes from a man between 60 and 75 years old with urothelial cancer. The sample was PBMCs, taken around atezolizumab (anti-PD-L1) treatment. CDR3 loop: CASRGGLAGVGTDTQYF. DNA for the CDR3: TGCGCCAGCAGGGGGGGACTAGCGGGAGTTGGGACAGATACGCAGTATTTT.